This TCR beta chain is drawn from a study of shared clonotypes between healthy human individuals. On the study more broadly: There were three CD4 naive, three CD4 memory, two CD8 naive and one CD8 memory plates per donor. Study-wide results and limits: Relative to memory subsets, naive subsets generally showed larger estimated richness. Against clonotypes common to all four donors, non-shared ones had lower generation probabilities. Sampling included only blood; tissue repertoires likely differ.

This CDR3 is built from 13 residues. Germline trimming cut 6 bases from V and 3 bases from J; bases unmatched to any gene: 0. Germline V gives CDR1 WNHNN, CDR2 SYGVQD (reference sequence). As concerns this clone: Its antigen is not identified. Other nucleotide sequences in the sample specify the same CDR3.

Sequenced by immunoSEQ multiplex PCR; TCRdb stores in-frame clones only, minus some. The top ten hold over 1% of the sample, which has some 1.4 million clones, roughly 96% seen once. The rearrangement uses TRBV10-1 and TRBJ2-3, with TRBD2 identical over 10 bases. Sequencing input: naive CD4+ T cells sorted from blood. Subset described: CD45RA+ positively selected. The source of this sequence is a man in his thirties or forties in good health. The CDR3 region has the DNA TGCGCCAGCAGAGCGGGAGGGACAGATACGCAGTATTTT. As protein: CASRAGGTDTQYF.